This TCR beta chain was documented in a study of blood T cell repertoires in COVID-19. Study at large: Sites across the United States, Italy and Spain contributed samples from acute and convalescent COVID-19. In each case, the material was cDNA or gDNA derived from T cells, B-cell-depleted T cells, or PBMCs.

In the original analysis: By means of reference gene primer amplification, nucleated cell counts were estimated. Libraries were prepared by immunoSEQ multiplex PCR; TCRdb keeps only in-frame clonotypes and omits some of them. The D gene and trimming were derived from the DNA, and the V and J assignments and clone size from that table. The sample gives about 110,000 clones, less than 85% of which show up once; more than 20% is in the top ten. Sequencing used peripheral blood. The sequence was collected from a man aged 65-85 years with active or convalescent COVID-19.

CDR3 sequence reads: CASSSRGGGKEAFF. DNA for the CDR3: TGTGCCAGCAGCTCGAGAGGGGGCGGGAAAGAAGCTTTCTTT. This sequence joins TRBV5-4 and TRBJ1-1; 7 nucleotides match TRBD1. Germline CDR1 reads SGHNT; CDR2 reads YYREEE (reference sequence). This CDR3 has 14 amino acids. The V gene end was trimmed by 3 bases and the J gene end by 8 bases; junction bases not matched to a gene: 10.